Listed below are T cell receptor beta chains from one sample, sequenced in a study of shared clonotypes between healthy human individuals. Method: immunoSEQ multiplex PCR; TCRdb's copy keeps in-frame clones and lacks some. The sample has about 340,000 clones, roughly 80% seen once. Sequenced sample: memory CD4+ T cells sorted from blood. These TCRs come from a man aged 25 to 45 in good health. Each CDR3 is given with its conserved first and last residue. D genes are given only for firm matches. A row's size may be missing; if present it is once, few, many or a size class.

TRBD2 | TRBJ2-4 | 16 | TRBV11-2 | - | TGTGCCAGCAGCACGCTAGCGGAGTGGACCAAAAACATTCAGTACTTC | CASSTLAEWTKNIQYF
TRBD2 | TRBJ2-7 | 18 | TRBV15 | - | TGTGCCACCAGCAGAGATTCGCTAGCGGGCGGGCGACCCTACGAGCAGTACTTC | CATSRDSLAGGRPYEQYF
- | TRBJ1-1 | 14 | TRBV6-5 | - | TGTGCCACCTTGCCTGCTGGGTCGTACACTGAAGCTTTCTTT | CATLPAGSYTEAFF
TRBD1 | TRBJ1-1 | 16 | TRBV5-1 | - | TGCGCCAGCAGCTTACGGGACAGGGGGCTTAGAGGTGAAGCTTTCTTT | CASSLRDRGLRGEAFF
TRBD1 | TRBJ2-7 | 13 | TRBV6-5 | - | TGTGCCATCTCCCGGACAGGGGTGTACGAGCAGTACTTC | CAISRTGVYEQYF
TRBD1 | TRBJ2-7 | 15 | TRBV7-2 | few | TGTGCCAGCAGCTTAGGGACAGGGTCTTTCTACGAGCAGTACTTC | CASSLGTGSFYEQYF
- | TRBJ1-2 | 16 | TRBV19 | - | TGTGCCAGTAGTATAGGCCCTCTTGGCCGGAACTATGGCTACACCTTC | CASSIGPLGRNYGYTF
TRBD1 | TRBJ2-1 | 13 | TRBV5-5 | - | TGTGCCAGCAGCCCGCAGGGGGTCAATGAGCAGTTCTTC | CASSPQGVNEQFF
TRBD2 | TRBJ2-3 | 15 | TRBV7-3 | once | TGTGCCAGCAGCTTACTAGCGGCGAGCACAGATACGCAGTATTTT | CASSLLAASTDTQYF
- | TRBJ1-2 | 13 | TRBV7-2 | - | TGTGCCAGCAGCCTCCGGGACGGGGTCACTCTCACCTTC | CASSLRDGVTLTF
- | TRBJ2-7 | 13 | TRBV19 | - | TGTGCCAGTAGTATGGGGCAGGGTTACGAGCAGTACTTC | CASSMGQGYEQYF
- | TRBJ2-5 | 16 | TRBV14 | - | TGTGCCAGCAGCCAAGGGTCTGGGCGGGGCGAAGAGACCCAGTACTTC | CASSQGSGRGEETQYF
- | TRBJ2-2 | 15 | TRBV2 | many | TGTGCCAGCCGCGGGGCCTACCCGAACACCGGGGAGCTGTTTTTT | CASRGAYPNTGELFF
- | TRBJ2-2 | 14 | TRBV2 | - | TGTGCCAGCAGTGAAGTGACGAACACCGGGGAGCTGTTTTTT | CASSEVTNTGELFF
- | TRBJ1-2 | 13 | TRBV29-1 | - | TGCAGCGTTGAAAGGGGTCAGGGCTATGGCTACACCTTC | CSVERGQGYGYTF
TRBD2 | TRBJ2-3 | 15 | TRBV7-8 | - | TGTGCCAGCAGCTTGGCAACTAGCGGCACAGATACGCAGTATTTT | CASSLATSGTDTQYF
TRBD1 | TRBJ1-1 | 13 | TRBV28 | once | TGTGCCAGCCTGACTGTAGACAGGGCTGAAGCTTTCTTT | CASLTVDRAEAFF
- | TRBJ2-3 | 16 | TRBV11-2 | - | TGTGCCAGCAGCCCGGCCCGGCTAGCGAACACAGATACGCAGTATTTT | CASSPARLANTDTQYF
TRBD1 | TRBJ2-7 | 14 | TRBV9 | - | TGTGCCAGCAGCGTAGGGACAGGGGTCTACGAGCAGTACTTC | CASSVGTGVYEQYF
- | TRBJ1-4 | 15 | TRBV28 | few | TGTGCCAGCAGTGCTTCCGGCTCGAAGCTTGAAAAACTGTTTTTT | CASSASGSKLEKLFF
- | TRBJ1-2 | 13 | TRBV5-5 | - | TGTGCCAGCAGCCTGGGGAACGGATATGGCTACACCTTC | CASSLGNGYGYTF
TRBD1 | TRBJ1-4 | 14 | TRBV2 | - | TGTGCCAGCGATCAGACAGGGGCGGTCGAAAAACTGTTTTTT | CASDQTGAVEKLFF